These 3 T cell receptor beta chains were all obtained from the same sample, sequenced in a study of shared clonotypes between healthy human individuals. Only in-frame clones appear in the TCRdb table, and some are missing; sequencing was by immunoSEQ multiplex PCR. The sample lists approximately 500,000 clones; approximately 95% were seen once. The sequencing sample was made of naive CD4+ T cells sorted from blood. Documented subset: CD45RA+ positively selected. The receptors shown here come from a woman aged 30 to 39 in good health.

This sequence joins TRBV7-2 and TRBJ2-4, with D uncertain. Germline V gene sequence: CDR1 SGHTA, CDR2 FQGNSA. The CDR3 consists of 15 residues. V was trimmed by 6 bases and J by 7 bases, leaving 19 bases between them. CDR3 protein: CASSTPRQPLNIQYF. The CDR3 nucleotides are TGTGCCAGCAGTACACCCCGCCAACCCTTGAACATTCAGTACTTC.

This rearrangement joins TRBV7-9 to TRBJ1-4, with 11 bases identical to TRBD1. V shed 5 bases, J shed 5 bases, and the junction held 7 bases outside the gene matches. The CDR3 loop spans 16 amino acids. The germline V gene encodes CDR1 SEHNR and CDR2 FQNEAQ (reference sequence). The CDR3 loop is CASSRTGTGGNEKLFF. The CDR3 DNA follows: TGTGCCAGCAGCCGCACGGGGACAGGGGGGAATGAAAAACTGTTTTTT. Drawing the rest from reference TRBV7-9 and TRBJ1-4, the complete variable domain is DTGVSQNPRHKITKRGQNVTFRCDPISEHNRLYWYRQTLGQGPEFLTYFQNEAQLEKSRLLSDRFSAERPKGSFSTLEIQRTEQGDSAMYLCASSRTGTGGNEKLFFGSGTQLSVL.

The rearrangement uses TRBV6-6 and TRBJ2-7, with D perhaps TRBD1 or TRBD2 (6 bases each). The ends were cut back, 8 bases at V and 6 bases at J, with 17 bases in the middle. This CDR3 has 13 amino acids. Germline V lookup: CDR1 MNHNY, CDR2 SVGAGI (reference sequence). CDR3 residues: CASDGGTLTEQYF. CDR3 sequence (DNA): TGTGCCAGCGACGGGGGCACCCTAACCGAGCAGTACTTC.